This entry lists 21 T cell receptor beta chains sequenced from one sample in a study of cytomegalovirus exposure and HLA in healthy donors. Repertoires were generated with immunoSEQ multiplex PCR, while TCRdb's copy carries only in-frame clones and drops some. The top ten clones hold more than 2% of a sample with about 110,000 clones, 85% to 90% of them seen once. Sequencing was done on a sample of PBMCs. The receptors were gathered from a woman under 30 in good health and CMV-seronegative.

V and J are TRBV28 and TRBJ2-7; 10 bases match TRBD1. Germline loops: CDR1 MDHEN, CDR2 SYDVKM. This CDR3 has 16 amino acids. V lost 6 bases, J lost 2 bases, and 10 bases stayed unmatched. DNA for the CDR3: TGTGCCAGCAGCCATCTCCGGGACAGGGGTACCTACGAGCAGTACTTC. Translation: CASSHLRDRGTYEQYF.

J is TRBJ2-7 and V is TRBV27; TRBD1 matches 9 bases. The germline V gene encodes CDR1 MNHEY and CDR2 SMNVEV (reference sequence). The CDR3 runs to 14 residues. Trimming took 6 bases from V and 4 from J; bases not matched to a gene: 7. The CDR3 spells CASSTGTGIYEQYF. In DNA, the CDR3 is TGTGCCAGCAGCACCGGGACAGGGATTTACGAGCAGTACTTC.

The rearrangement joins TRBV5-4 to TRBJ2-7; maybe TRBD2 (6 bases). The V end was cut by 4 bases, the J end by 4 bases, with 15 bases between. The germline V gene has CDR1 SGHNT and CDR2 YYREEE (reference sequence). CDR3 length equals 14 residues. CDR3 bases: TGTGCCAGCAGCCCGCTGATTGGAGGGTACGAGCAGTACTTC. It codes for CASSPLIGGYEQYF.

Only one count was recorded for this clone. The rearrangement links TRBV14 to TRBJ1-5; D unresolved. CDR3 length equals 16 residues. Germline V gene sequence: CDR1 SGHDN, CDR2 FVKESK. V was trimmed by 1 base and J by 0 bases, leaving 10 bases between them. The CDR3 sequence is CASSQVGPVSNQPQHF. The CDR3 DNA is TGTGCCAGCAGCCAAGTGGGCCCCGTTAGCAATCAGCCCCAGCATTTT. Full variable domain (rest looked up from reference TRBV14 and TRBJ1-5): EAGVTQFPSHSVIEKGQTVTLRCDPISGHDNLYWYRRVMGKEIKFLLHFVKESKQDESGMPNNRFLAERTGGTYSTLKVQPAELEDSGVYFCASSQVGPVSNQPQHFGDGTRLSIL.

The V gene is TRBV7-8, the J gene TRBJ2-3; D is undetermined. The V and J ends lost 6 bases and 5 bases respectively, with 9 bases between them. The germline CDR1 and CDR2 sequences are SGHVS and FQNEAQ. This CDR3 region has 12 residues. The CDR3 reads CASSPYIDTQYF. The CDR3 DNA reads as TGTGCCAGCAGTCCATACATAGATACGCAGTATTTT. Full variable domain (remainder filled in from reference TRBV7-8 and TRBJ2-3): GAGVSQSPRYKVAKRGQDVALRCDPISGHVSLFWYQQALGQGPEFLTYFQNEAQLDKSGLPSDRFFAERPEGSVSTLKIQRTQQEDSAVYLCASSPYIDTQYFGPGTRLTVL.

This chain connects TRBV29-1 to TRBJ2-5, with D perhaps matching TRBD1 (6 bases). CDR1 and CDR2 from the germline V gene are SQVTM and ANQGSEA. The CDR3 has 14 residues. With 5 bases removed from V and 6 bases from J, the gap between germline ends came to 19 bases. The CDR3 loop reads CSVLRDMNLKTQYF. In DNA form, the CDR3 reads TGCAGCGTTCTCCGGGACATGAATCTAAAGACCCAGTACTTC.

This clone was detected only once. The V gene is TRBV7-2, the J gene TRBJ2-3; D not resolved. The length of the CDR3 is 12 residues. Germline values: CDR1 SGHTA, CDR2 FQGNSA. The V end lost 1 base, the J end lost 6 bases, and 5 bases lay between the germline ends. CDR3 protein: CASSLGADTQYF. CDR3 sequence (DNA): TGTGCCAGCAGCTTAGGGGCCGATACGCAGTATTTT.

The chain links TRBV27 to TRBJ1-4, with TRBD1 matching over 11 bases. The germline gives CDR1 MNHEY, CDR2 SMNVEV (reference sequence). V shed 4 bases and J 12 bases; nucleotides not matched to a gene: 7. The CDR3 contains 14 residues. The CDR3 DNA reads as TGTGCCAGCAGTTGGGACAGGGGGAAGGATGAACTGTTTTTT. Protein product: CASSWDRGKDELFF.

J is TRBJ1-2 and V is TRBV18; D is ambiguous. The CDR3 extends over 14 amino acids. The V end lost 3 bases, the J end lost 0 bases, and 8 bases lay between the germline ends. CDR1 is KGHSH, CDR2 LQKENI, per germline. The CDR3 sequence: CASSPRLTNYGYTF. The CDR3 region has the DNA TGTGCCAGCTCACCCCGACTGACTAACTATGGCTACACCTTC.

The J gene is TRBJ2-3, the V gene TRBV11-1; no definite D call. The germline V and J ends were trimmed by 4 bases and 4 bases, with 12 bases remaining between them. The CDR3 consists of 14 residues. Germline V gene sequence: CDR1 SGHAT, CDR2 FQDESV (reference sequence). CDR3 region: CASSSRSGSDTQYF. The DNA of the CDR3 is TGTGCCAGCAGCTCTAGATCCGGGTCAGATACGCAGTATTTT.

V gene TRBV4-3 combines with J gene TRBJ1-1; D is ambiguous. Trimming left V 0 bases short and J 4 bases short, with 6 bases between. Looked up from germline, CDR1 is LGHNA and CDR2 is YSLEER. CDR3 length: 13 residues. This CDR3 reads CASSQEGGTEAFF. CDR3 coding DNA: TGCGCCAGCAGCCAAGAGGGAGGCACTGAAGCTTTCTTT.

The chain employs TRBV5-8 and TRBJ2-3, with 7 positions matching TRBD2. The germline V gene encodes CDR1 SGHTS and CDR2 YDEGEE. CDR3 length: 16 residues. V was pared by 3 bases and J by 4 bases, with 11 bases of the junction left unmatched. CDR3 DNA sequence: TGTGCCAGCAGCTATAAACTAGCGTTGAGAGCAGATACGCAGTATTTT. This gives the protein CASSYKLALRADTQYF.

The table lists this clone with a few counts. The V gene is TRBV6-5, the J gene TRBJ1-1, with D tentatively TRBD1 (6 bases). The germline V gene has CDR1 MNHEY and CDR2 SVGAGI. V lost 2 bases, J lost 5 bases, and 18 bases lay in between. The CDR3 runs 16 residues. This CDR3 reads CASSYAGTLIGTEAFF. CDR3 DNA sequence: TGTGCCAGCAGTTACGCCGGGACACTAATCGGGACTGAAGCTTTCTTT.

The CDR3 DNA reads TGTGCCAGCAGTGGGGGACTAGCACGCAATGAGCAGTTCTTC. Translation: CASSGGLARNEQFF. V gene TRBV25-1 combines with J gene TRBJ2-1; 9 nucleotides line up with TRBD2. The germline gives CDR1 MGHDK, CDR2 SYGVNS. The CDR3 spans 14 residues. The J segment lost 6 bases and the V segment lost 4 bases, leaving 4 bases of the junction unmatched. Based on the CDR3 plus reference TRBV25-1 and TRBJ2-1, the full variable domain is EADIYQTPRYLVIGTGKKITLECSQTMGHDKMYWYQQDPGMELHLIHYSYGVNSTEKGDLSSESTVSRIRTEHFPLTLESARPSHTSQYLCASSGGLARNEQFFGPGTRLTVL.

Only a few counts were recorded for this clone. The chain has TRBV18 and TRBJ2-1, with TRBD1 identical over 7 bases. Trimming removed 3 bases from V and 5 bases from J; junction bases left unmatched: 7. The CDR3 spans 15 residues. CDR1 and CDR2 from the germline V gene are KGHSH and LQKENI. This chain's CDR3 is CASSPGQTDHNEQFF. In DNA form, the CDR3 reads TGTGCCAGCTCACCGGGACAGACAGATCACAATGAGCAGTTCTTC. Filled out from reference TRBV18 and TRBJ2-1, the complete variable domain reads NAGVMQNPRHLVRRRGQEARLRCSPMKGHSHVYWYRQLPEEGLKFMVYLQKENIIDESGMPKERFSAEFPKEGPSILRIQQVVRGDSAAYFCASSPGQTDHNEQFFGPGTRLTVL.

The chain carries TRBV7-9 and TRBJ1-2; 7 bases agree with TRBD1. The CDR3 has 13 residues. The ends lost 7 bases at V and 3 bases at J; junction bases unmatched: 5. Germline CDR1 SEHNR, CDR2 FQNEAQ (reference sequence). In nucleotides, the CDR3 is TGTGCCAGCACCTGGGACAGAGACTATGGCTACACCTTC. As protein: CASTWDRDYGYTF. Together with reference TRBV7-9 and TRBJ1-2, the CDR3 gives the full variable domain: DTGVSQNPRHKITKRGQNVTFRCDPISEHNRLYWYRQTLGQGPEFLTYFQNEAQLEKSRLLSDRFSAERPKGSFSTLEIQRTEQGDSAMYLCASTWDRDYGYTFGSGTRLTVV.

The chain couples TRBV4-2 to TRBJ2-2; TRBD1 matches at 8 bases. The V gene end was trimmed by 1 base and the J gene end by 6 bases; junction bases not matched to a gene: 10. CDR3 length: 17 residues. CDR1 is LGHNA, CDR2 YNFKEQ, per germline. CDR3 amino acids: CASSQVGRGRSAGELFF. CDR3 in DNA: TGTGCCAGCAGCCAAGTTGGCAGGGGGCGATCGGCCGGGGAGCTGTTTTTT.

The chain employs TRBV10-3 and TRBJ2-3; 10 nucleotides match TRBD1. The CDR3 contains 16 residues. The junction had 2 bases not matched to a gene; V was cut back by 0 bases and J by 2 bases. Germline V lookup: CDR1 ENHRY, CDR2 SYGVKD. CDR3 amino acids: CAISESDRGFTDTQYF. The DNA for the CDR3 is TGTGCCATCAGTGAGTCGGACAGGGGGTTCACAGATACGCAGTATTTT.

The chain carries TRBV28 and TRBJ1-6, with a possible D match to TRBD1 (5 bases). Trimming cost V 9 bases and J 14 bases, with 29 bases left between them. Germline CDR1 is MDHEN and CDR2 is SYDVKM. CDR3 length: 16 amino acids. CDR3 amino acids: CASKPYRTSERESLHF. CDR3 bases: TGTGCCAGTAAGCCCTACAGGACATCGGAGCGAGAGTCCCTCCACTTT.

This clone has more than one count but fewer than ten. The CDR3, as DNA: TGTGCCAGCAGTACCGACAGGGCCCATTCACCCCTCCACTTT. Translating it yields CASSTDRAHSPLHF. V usage is TRBV6-1 and J usage is TRBJ1-6; 7 positions match TRBD1. This CDR3 region has 14 residues. Germline V gene lookup returns CDR1 MNHNS and CDR2 SASEGT. V trimming: 5 bases; J trimming: 8 bases; junction bases outside the gene matches: 6.

This clone was observed a handful of times. Here the CDR3 reads CASSLDSYSPLHF. The CDR3 nucleotides are TGTGCCAGCAGCTTAGACAGCTACTCACCCCTCCACTTT. The chain has TRBV7-9 and TRBJ1-6; D unresolved. This CDR3 region has 13 residues. Trimming pared 1 base from V and 10 bases from J, leaving 8 bases between. The germline CDR1 and CDR2 sequences are SEHNR and FQNEAQ (reference sequence).